This T cell receptor beta chain was sequenced during a study of T cells in Graves' hyperthyroidism and ophthalmopathy. Diagnosis of hyperthyroidism was new in patients aged 18 to 65, and its duration was under 2 months. Clinical symptoms, serum thyroxine, TRAb, thyroid ultrasound and orbital computed tomography informed diagnoses. V shed 8 bases, J shed 6 bases, and the junction held 11 bases outside the gene matches. Germline assignment: CDR1 MNHNS and CDR2 SASEGT. The CDR3 covers 15 residues. This clonotype turned up a few times. Antigen unknown. Template material for amplifying TCR beta CDR3 regions consisted of RNA transcripts. The HTBI primer set served for first-round RT-PCR of the TCR CDR3. MiXCR, run by TCRdb on the multiplex PCR reads, gives a single entry per CDR3 protein. The data contain approximately 400,000 distinct CDR3 sequences, about 13% of them singletons. General study findings and limits: Blood also held most thyroid clonotypes expanded beyond 0.001. Before onset, ophthalmopathy was predicted by the model a median roughly six months earlier.

The chain uses TRBV6-1 and TRBJ2-3, with 10 bases identical to TRBD2. The source is a young man with Graves' hyperthyroidism that later progressed to Graves' ophthalmopathy. The sample taken for sequencing was blood. CDR3 DNA: TGTGCCAGCCGCCAATATAGCGGGGGGCCGGATACGCAGTATTTT. It codes for CASRQYSGGPDTQYF.